The 16 T cell receptor beta chains listed next were all sequenced from one sample in a study of OX40 agonist ivuxolimab in advanced cancers. Receptor amplification or capture employed the immunoSEQ multiplex PCR assay. TCRdb provides this immuneACCESS table in a form limited to in-frame rearrangements. Some clones are lacking; in checked studies, under half of them reflect an unresolved V gene, and why the rest are absent is not known. Recorded for this sample are about 21,000 clones; around 83% of them occurred a single time. 9.5% to 12% of the sample is taken by the ten largest. The specimen was CD4+ or CD8+ T cells sorted from blood, collected in a trial of the OX40 agonist ivuxolimab. These receptors originate from an adult with an advanced solid tumor such as melanoma, head and neck, liver or kidney cancer.

The rearrangement joins TRBV4-2 to TRBJ2-1; D might be TRBD1 (6 bases). This CDR3 region has 13 residues. The germline CDR1 and CDR2 sequences are LGHNA and YNFKEQ. The V end lost 0 bases, the J end lost 11 bases, and 11 bases lay between the germline ends. The CDR3 sequence: CASSQDKRGKQFF. The CDR3 DNA sequence: TGTGCCAGCAGCCAAGACAAAAGGGGGAAGCAGTTCTTC.

The CDR3 loop reads CASSLASRISHEQYF. In DNA, the CDR3 is TGTGCCAGCAGCTTGGCGTCGAGGATTAGCCACGAGCAGTACTTC. This chain connects TRBV5-6 to TRBJ2-7; unclear D gene. V shed 0 bases and J shed 5 bases, with 15 bases lying between them. CDR1 is SGHDT, CDR2 YYEEEE, per germline. CDR3 length equals 15 residues.

The chain joins TRBV5-4 to TRBJ2-2, with a tentative D call TRBD2 (6 bases). The CDR3 is made up of 13 amino acids. Per germline, CDR1 SGHNT and CDR2 YYREEE (reference sequence). Trimming removed 1 base at V and 9 bases at J, with 10 bases between. The chain's CDR3 is CASSLWRGRELFF. CDR3 DNA sequence: TGTGCCAGCAGCTTGTGGAGGGGACGGGAGCTGTTTTTT.

This chain joins TRBV5-1 and TRBJ2-3; D is ambiguous. The V gene's germline CDR1 is SGHRS and CDR2 YFSETQ. This CDR3 region has 13 residues. The germline V and J ends were trimmed by 5 bases and 0 bases, with 7 bases remaining between them. CDR3 DNA sequence: TGCGCCAGCAGAGGTATTAGCACAGATACGCAGTATTTT. Translating gives CASRGISTDTQYF.

This clone was observed a handful of times. The V call is TRBV29-1, the J call TRBJ1-2, with D unclear. V was pared by 3 bases and J by 5 bases, with 4 bases between. Germline loops: CDR1 SQVTM, CDR2 ANQGSEA. This CDR3 spans 10 amino acids. CDR3 sequence (DNA): TGCAGCGTTGATGATTATGGCTACACCTTC. Translating it yields CSVDDYGYTF.

The V and J genes are TRBV6-6 and TRBJ1-2, with D perhaps matching TRBD1 (6 bases). The CDR3 has 13 amino acids. Germline lookup yields CDR1 MNHNY and CDR2 SVGAGI (reference sequence). Trimming took off 5 bases at V and 4 bases at J, with 11 bases between the two ends. The CDR3 bases are TGTGCCAGCAGTCGCTCGGACAGCTATGGCTACACCTTC. It codes for CASSRSDSYGYTF.

This rearrangement joins TRBV27 to TRBJ1-2, with TRBD1 matching 7 bases. This CDR3 is 14 amino acids long. From germline, CDR1 is MNHEY and CDR2 SMNVEV (reference sequence). V lost 4 bases, J lost 1 base, and 3 bases stayed unmatched. Here the CDR3 reads CASSSRQGNYGYTF. For the CDR3, the DNA is TGTGCCAGCAGTTCCCGACAGGGTAACTATGGCTACACCTTC.

The J gene is TRBJ1-3, the V gene TRBV19, with D unresolved. The CDR3 extends over 15 amino acids. V gave up 7 bases and J gave up 5 bases, with 18 bases separating them. CDR1 and CDR2 from the germline V gene are LNHDA and SQIVND (reference sequence). As DNA, the CDR3 is TGTGCCAGTATGGAGGAGGCAGTGTGGAGAAACACCATATATTTT. Protein product: CASMEEAVWRNTIYF.

This chain uses TRBV6-1 with TRBJ2-7; TRBD2 agrees at 7 bases. The CDR3 runs 14 residues. V shed 8 bases and J 2 bases; nucleotides not matched to a gene: 9. Germline V gives CDR1 MNHNS, CDR2 SASEGT. The CDR3 nucleotides are TGTGCCAGCTCGGGCGGGAGCAACCCCTACGAGCAGTACTTC. Residues: CASSGGSNPYEQYF.

The V call is TRBV28, the J call TRBJ1-6; 7 bases are shared with TRBD1. Germline CDR1 is MDHEN and CDR2 is SYDVKM. This CDR3 contains 14 residues. After removal of 6 bases from V and 7 bases from J, the junction contained 6 bases not matched to a gene. The CDR3 spells CASRVGQYNSPLHF. CDR3 DNA sequence: TGTGCCAGCAGGGTGGGACAGTACAATTCACCCCTCCACTTT.

V is TRBV29-1 and J is TRBJ2-3; 12 nucleotides align to TRBD2. This CDR3 contains 14 residues. The germline CDR1 and CDR2 sequences are SQVTM and ANQGSEA. V trimming: 7 bases; J trimming: 4 bases; junction bases outside the gene matches: 6. The CDR3 here is CSARLAGVPDTQYF. In DNA, the CDR3 is TGCAGCGCCCGACTAGCGGGAGTCCCAGATACGCAGTATTTT.

This chain links TRBV10-1 with TRBJ2-7; perhaps D is TRBD1 or TRBD2 (5 bases each). CDR1 is WNHNN and CDR2 is SYGVQD in the germline V gene (reference sequence). V lost 2 bases to trimming and J lost 0 bases, with 5 bases between them. The CDR3 is 13 amino acids. The CDR3 protein is CASSEGGSYEQYF. The CDR3 DNA is TGCGCCAGCAGTGAGGGGGGCTCCTACGAGCAGTACTTC.

This chain uses TRBV6-1 with TRBJ2-7; perhaps TRBD1 as D (5 bases). Germline-derived CDR1 and CDR2 are MNHNS and SASEGT. Trimming took 6 bases from V and 2 from J, leaving 8 bases between them. CDR3 length equals 12 residues. The CDR3 DNA sequence: TGTGCCAGCAGGCTCAGGGCCTACGAGCAGTACTTC. Protein product: CASRLRAYEQYF.

By proportion, this clone is medium-sized. This chain joins TRBV19 and TRBJ2-7; 8 bases line up with TRBD2. Trimming took 7 bases from V and 3 from J; bases not matched to a gene: 8. This CDR3 has 14 residues. Germline-derived CDR1 and CDR2 are LNHDA and SQIVND (reference sequence). CDR3 sequence reads: CASTGREAHYEQYF. DNA for the CDR3: TGTGCCAGTACTGGGCGGGAGGCCCACTACGAGCAGTACTTC.

The chain carries TRBV6-1 and TRBJ2-1; TRBD1 is a possible D gene (6 bases). The CDR3 has 15 amino acids. Germline assignment: CDR1 MNHNS and CDR2 SASEGT. V was pared by 6 bases and J by 2 bases, with 14 bases between. CDR3 loop: CASSPPDSTYNEQFF. CDR3 in DNA: TGTGCCAGCAGCCCTCCGGACAGCACCTACAATGAGCAGTTCTTC.

V is TRBV4-2 and J is TRBJ2-1; D gene unclear. The germline gives CDR1 LGHNA, CDR2 YNFKEQ. The CDR3 covers 17 residues. V gave up 0 bases and J gave up 0 bases, with 12 bases separating them. CDR3: CASSQDWLKSSYNEQFF. CDR3 in DNA: TGTGCCAGCAGCCAAGACTGGCTCAAGAGCTCCTACAATGAGCAGTTCTTC.